Following are 20 T cell receptor beta chains from one sample sequenced in a study of blood T cell repertoires in COVID-19. Profiling relied on immunoSEQ multiplex PCR, and the TCRdb table lists in-frame clones only, not all of them. The sample lists 55,000 or so clones; 70% to 90% were seen once. Sequenced input: peripheral blood. These receptors came from a human donor in a cohort sampled during active COVID-19.

This clone occurred once. The gene calls are TRBV4-1 and TRBJ2-5; 14 bases agree with TRBD2. J was trimmed by 2 bases and V by 1 base; bases with no gene match: 3. The CDR3 contains 17 residues. Germline assignment: CDR1 MGHRA and CDR2 YSYEKL. Written as DNA, the CDR3 is TGCGCCAGCAGCCAAGGACTAGCGGGAGGGCAACAAGAGACCCAGTACTTC. This encodes CASSQGLAGGQQETQYF.

The chain combines TRBV10-1 with TRBJ2-3; a weak D match, TRBD2 (6 bases). The V gene's germline CDR1 is WNHNN and CDR2 SYGVQD (reference sequence). V lost 3 bases and J 2 bases, leaving 12 bases between the germline ends. The CDR3 sequence is 15 residues long. The CDR3 region has the DNA TGCGCCAGCAGTGATCCTAGCGTAAACACAGATACGCAGTATTTT. This gives the protein CASSDPSVNTDTQYF.

The rearrangement links TRBV5-5 to TRBJ2-5, with TRBD1 identical over 9 bases. The CDR3 sequence is 15 residues long. V shed 3 bases, J shed 5 bases, and the junction held 8 bases outside the gene matches. Germline V gives CDR1 SGHKS, CDR2 YYEKEE (reference sequence). CDR3 nucleotides: TGTGCCAGCAGCTCAGAGACAGGGGGTAGGGAGACCCAGTACTTC. This sequence encodes CASSSETGGRETQYF.

The chain has TRBV24-1 and TRBJ2-5; 11 bases are shared with TRBD1. Germline CDR1 is KGHDR and CDR2 is SFDVKD. V was pared by 4 bases and J by 4 bases, with 7 bases of the junction left unmatched. CDR3 size: 16 residues. CDR3 region: CATSETGQGAGETQYF. CDR3 nucleotides: TGTGCCACCAGTGAAACCGGACAGGGGGCAGGAGAGACCCAGTACTTC.

The chain uses TRBV7-2 and TRBJ1-2; D possibly corresponds to TRBD1 (6 bases). Between the trimmed V and J ends, which lost 4 bases and 0 bases, there was a span of 9 bases. From germline, CDR1 is SGHTA and CDR2 FQGNSA. The length of the CDR3 is 14 residues. The CDR3 reads CASSYDRTNYGYTF. The CDR3 nucleotides are TGTGCCAGCAGCTACGACAGGACTAACTATGGCTACACCTTC.

The chain recombines TRBV12-3 or TRBV12-4 with TRBJ2-7; the D is unclear. The CDR3 contains 13 residues. V gave up 0 bases and J gave up 4 bases, with 7 bases separating them. In nucleotides, the CDR3 is TGTGCCAGCAGTTTAGCGGAGCAATACGAGCAGTACTTC. This encodes CASSLAEQYEQYF.

This clone has a handful of counts. This chain uses TRBV5-4 with TRBJ1-6; no reliable D call. The CDR3 is 15 residues long. Germline assignment: CDR1 SGHNT and CDR2 YYREEE (reference sequence). The germline V and J ends were trimmed by 1 base and 9 bases, with 14 bases remaining between them. CDR3 coding DNA: TGTGCCAGCAGCTTGTCGCCCCCAAGCGGTTCACCCCTCCACTTT. It translates to CASSLSPPSGSPLHF.

CDR3 sequence: CASSPKSGTGGEKLFF. CDR3 DNA sequence: TGCGCCAGCAGCCCGAAATCCGGGACAGGGGGTGAAAAACTGTTTTTT. The chain recombines TRBV5-1 with TRBJ1-4; 11 bases match TRBD1. V was clipped by 4 bases and J by 7 bases; unmatched bases: 9. The CDR3 totals 16 residues. Germline CDR1 reads SGHRS; CDR2 reads YFSETQ.

The chain couples TRBV7-3 to TRBJ2-2, with 7 positions matching TRBD2. Germline CDR1 is SGHTA and CDR2 is FQGTGA. V shed 6 bases and J 0 bases; nucleotides not matched to a gene: 4. The CDR3 loop spans 15 amino acids. The chain's CDR3 is CASRASGSNTGELFF. CDR3 nucleotides: TGTGCCAGCAGGGCTAGCGGATCGAACACCGGGGAGCTGTTTTTT.

This clone has just a few counts. This chain connects TRBV6-1 to TRBJ1-5; D is unclear. This CDR3 comprises 16 residues. The V end was cut by 2 bases, the J end by 2 bases, with 13 bases between. Germline CDR1 is MNHNS and CDR2 is SASEGT. The CDR3 nucleotides are TGTGCCAGCAGTGAACCTGGCCTTGGGCGCAATCAGCCCCAGCATTTT. This sequence encodes CASSEPGLGRNQPQHF.

This chain connects TRBV19 to TRBJ2-1; TRBD1 agrees at 9 bases. The CDR3 runs 16 residues. With 3 bases clipped from V and 1 base from J, the junction kept 4 bases outside the gene matches. The V gene's germline CDR1 is LNHDA and CDR2 SQIVND (reference sequence). CDR3 protein: CASSILDRGSYNEQFF. The CDR3 DNA reads TGTGCCAGTAGTATCCTTGACAGGGGGTCCTACAATGAGCAGTTCTTC.

This clone was seen more than once but under ten times. The V call is TRBV7-6, the J call TRBJ2-7; possibly TRBD1 for D (5 bases). V lost 0 bases, J lost 7 bases, and 13 bases lay in between. This CDR3 contains 14 residues. The germline V gene encodes CDR1 SGHVS and CDR2 FNYEAQ. DNA of the CDR3: TGTGCCAGCAGCTTAGCGCCAGGGTCAAGGGAGCAGTACTTC. Its translation: CASSLAPGSREQYF.

This clone has only one observation. The chain is built from TRBV9 and TRBJ2-1; 9 bases fit TRBD2. The germline V gene encodes CDR1 SGDLS and CDR2 YYNGEE. This CDR3 is built from 16 residues. V trimming: 0 bases; J trimming: 3 bases; junction bases outside the gene matches: 4. Here the CDR3 reads CASSVGRLADYNEQFF. CDR3 bases: TGTGCCAGCAGCGTAGGCCGACTAGCGGACTACAATGAGCAGTTCTTC.

V is TRBV20-1 and J is TRBJ2-7, with a tentative D call TRBD2 (5 bases). Germline V gene lookup returns CDR1 DFQATT and CDR2 SNEGSKA (reference sequence). This CDR3 is 11 amino acids long. The V and J ends lost 2 bases and 12 bases respectively, with 14 bases between them. The DNA of the CDR3 is TGCAGTGCTAGAACCCCCCGTGAGGGGTACTTC. Its translation is CSARTPREGYF.

The sample holds a few counts of this clone. The chain combines TRBV27 with TRBJ1-6, with D maybe TRBD1 (6 bases). Per the germline V gene, CDR1 is MNHEY and CDR2 is SMNVEV (reference sequence). The CDR3 contains 17 residues. Trimming stripped 0 bases from V and 10 bases from J, with 19 bases between. The CDR3 nucleotides read TGTGCCAGCAGTTTATCAAGTCGTCCAGGGGCAAGGTCACCCCTCCACTTT. Translating gives CASSLSSRPGARSPLHF.

This CDR3 reads CAWTFRRGGTDTQYF. The CDR3 nucleotides are TGTGCCTGGACCTTCCGGCGGGGGGGCACAGATACGCAGTATTTT. The J gene is TRBJ2-3, the V gene TRBV30, with 8 positions matching TRBD2. The V gene's germline CDR1 is GTSNPN and CDR2 SVGIG (reference sequence). V trimming: 4 bases; J trimming: 1 base; junction bases outside the gene matches: 7. CDR3 length: 15 residues. Based on the CDR3 plus reference TRBV30 and TRBJ2-3, the full variable domain is SQTIHQWPATLVQPVGSPLSLECTVEGTSNPNLYWYRQAAGRGLQLLFYSVGIGQISSEVPQNLSASRPQDRQFILSSKKLLLSDSGFYLCAWTFRRGGTDTQYFGPGTRLTVL.

The CDR3 DNA follows: TGTGCCAGCAGTTTAAGCGGGAGAGGTAGGGGGAATGAGCAGTTCTTC. As protein: CASSLSGRGRGNEQFF. The chain couples TRBV28 to TRBJ2-1; 8 bases agree with TRBD2. The CDR3 contains 16 residues. V lost 2 bases, J lost 7 bases, and 10 bases stayed unmatched. The V gene's germline CDR1 is MDHEN and CDR2 SYDVKM.

The V gene is TRBV28, the J gene TRBJ2-4; 8 bases agree with TRBD1. V shed 7 bases and J 8 bases; nucleotides not matched to a gene: 4. Germline CDR1 reads MDHEN; CDR2 reads SYDVKM. CDR3 length equals 12 residues. Written as DNA, the CDR3 is TGTGCCAGCAACAGACAGGGGTACATTCAGTACTTC. Translating it yields CASNRQGYIQYF. The whole variable domain, remainder taken from reference TRBV28 and TRBJ2-4, is DVKVTQSSRYLVKRTGEKVFLECVQDMDHENMFWYRQDPGLGLRLIYFSYDVKMKEKGDIPEGYSVSREKKERFSLILESASTNQTSMYLCASNRQGYIQYFGAGTRLSVL.

The sample holds a few counts of this clone. V and J are TRBV12-5 and TRBJ1-2; 7 bases match TRBD1. The ends lost 7 bases at V and 0 bases at J; junction bases unmatched: 5. CDR3 size: 14 residues. The germline gives CDR1 LGHNT, CDR2 FRNRAP. The CDR3 region has the DNA TGTGCTAGTGCCCCAGGGGGATCTAACTATGGCTACACCTTC. It is translated as CASAPGGSNYGYTF.

The chain is built from TRBV5-1 and TRBJ2-5; D is possibly TRBD2 (5 bases). CDR3 size: 13 residues. V was shortened by 1 base and J by 4 bases, with 8 bases between the two germline ends. The germline V gene encodes CDR1 SGHRS and CDR2 YFSETQ. DNA for the CDR3: TGCGCCAGCAGCTTGAGCGGAGGAGAGACCCAGTACTTC. The encoded protein is CASSLSGGETQYF.